This TCR beta chain was obtained from a study of blood T cell repertoires in COVID-19. Study details: Some COVID-19 samples were acute and others convalescent; all came from the United States, Italy and Spain. From T cells, B-cell-depleted T cells, or PBMCs came the material, which was cDNA or gDNA.

Looked up from germline, CDR1 is SGHTA and CDR2 is FQGNSA. This CDR3 is 15 amino acids long. With 1 base removed from V and 7 bases from J, the gap between germline ends came to 17 bases. Authors' methods: Estimates of nucleated cell counts were drawn from the amplification of reference gene primers. Libraries were prepared by immunoSEQ multiplex PCR; TCRdb keeps only in-frame clonotypes and omits some of them. V, J and clone size derive from that table, while D and trimming were established from the DNA sequence. The data contain about 130,000 clones, 70% to 85% of them seen just once; the ten biggest clones take up approximately 11%.

The sequencing input was peripheral blood. This TCR came from a man aged 60 to 75 who had recovered from COVID-19. The rearrangement joins TRBV7-2 to TRBJ2-7; maybe TRBD1 (5 bases). The CDR3 spells CASSLVLRAAGEQYF. In DNA, the CDR3 is TGTGCCAGCAGCTTAGTCCTTCGGGCTGCAGGGGAGCAGTACTTC.